This T cell receptor (beta chain) stems from a study of T-cell reconstitution after alpha-beta-depleted transplantation in children (dated by TCRdb to 2016 to 2017). Some background on the complete study: The study quantitatively tracked T-cell immune reconstitution after TCRalphabeta/CD19-depleted allogeneic hematopoietic cell transplantation in children using TCR repertoire profiling. Overall study outcomes, separate from this receptor: Over subsequent months, a decline in hyperexpanded clone frequencies was noted, and after one year, T-cell counts and TCRbeta diversity were mostly ascribed to newly produced T cells. In some patients, the high TCRbeta diversity seen at day 60 was put down to recipient T cells and intrathymic progenitors that had survived conditioning. The apparently early alphabetaT-cell count recovery about two months after transplant was reportedly dependent on only several hundred rapidly expanded clones derived from non-depleted graft cells.

Read against the paper, the sample's treatment or condition label means: allogeneic hematopoietic cell transplantation with graft depleted of TCRalphabeta T cells and CD19 B cells. Transplant recipients were children who received TCRalphabeta/CD19-depleted allogeneic hematopoietic cell grafts. This clonotype was found a few times. Its antigen target is currently unknown. Base qualities are not provided; no much larger clone lies one nucleotide away. Spanning cysteine to phenylalanine, the CDR3 consists of 14 amino acids. The read is trimmed to its CDR3 DNA, 42 bases read in frame from base 1. CDR1 and CDR2 (SGHTA, FQGNSA) derive from the germline V gene. The junction shows trimming of 1 base on V and 1 base on J, plus 7 bases between the germline ends. The library came from PCR. The reads were generated on an Illumina HiSeq 2500. TCR libraries were prepared with molecular barcoding, using unique molecular identifiers to normalize TCRbeta repertoire quantification. TCRdb reprocessing: public reads trimmed at Q25 with fastp, clones called with MiXCR, in-frame beta chains kept. Each CDR3 protein gets just one entry, which takes the most common genes and DNA from the rows behind it. Present in this sample are fewer than 550,000 distinct CDR3 sequences, approximately 10% of which were seen just once. 14% of the sample goes to the ten largest clones.

Sequencing was performed on PBMCs, mostly from graft donor cells, taken 180 days after TCRalphabeta/CD19-depleted stem cell transplant. Rearrangement joined TRBV7-2 to TRBJ1-1; no D gene call is confident. The TCR sequence derives from a female patient aged 2 to 10 who had a stem cell transplant for aplastic anemia, so the T cells may come from the graft donor. This receptor has the CDR3 CASSLVPQNTEAFF. The DNA sequence is as follows: TGTGCCAGCAGCTTAGTGCCGCAGAACACTGAAGCTTTCTTT.